What follows describes a single T cell receptor (beta chain). Antigen specificity is unknown. The ends lost 2 bases at V and 0 bases at J; junction bases unmatched: 10. CDR3 length: 18 amino acids. The data originate from a study of T cell repertoires in cytomegalovirus infection. Whole-study context: CMV epitopes used comprised recently identified HLA-C-restricted ones and well-studied HLA-B-restricted ones.

Overall study results and limits: HLA-C-restricted TCR beta clonotypes specific for CMV led the ex vivo response. Summed frequency of public TCR beta families distinguished CMV carriers with the relevant HLA.

Using its own MiXCR run on the reads, TCRdb lists one record per CDR3 protein. The table has some 590,000 distinct CDR3 sequences, 40% seen once. The TCR originated in a human donor in good health (CMV status not recorded). Some clones in this sample may be carry-over from other donors' samples. Sequences were derived from cultured PBMCs, sampled from culture after CMV antigen stimulation. The chain links TRBV12-3 or TRBV12-4 to TRBJ2-5, with 9 bases matching TRBD2. The CDR3 here is CASSLLVAGEGYQETQYF. The DNA for the CDR3 is TGTGCCAGCAGTTTACTGGTAGCGGGAGAGGGGTACCAAGAGACCCAGTACTTC.